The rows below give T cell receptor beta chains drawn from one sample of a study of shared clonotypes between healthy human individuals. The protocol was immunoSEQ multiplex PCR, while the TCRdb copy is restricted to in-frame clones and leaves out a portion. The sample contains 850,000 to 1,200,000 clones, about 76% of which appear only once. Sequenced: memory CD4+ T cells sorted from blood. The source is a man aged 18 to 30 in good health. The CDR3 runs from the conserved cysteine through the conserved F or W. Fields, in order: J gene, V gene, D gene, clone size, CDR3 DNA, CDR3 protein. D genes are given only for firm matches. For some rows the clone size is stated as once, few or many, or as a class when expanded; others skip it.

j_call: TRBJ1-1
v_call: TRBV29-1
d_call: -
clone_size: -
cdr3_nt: TGCAGCGCCTCGGGTTTGGGGAACACTGAAGCTTTCTTT
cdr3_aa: CSASGLGNTEAFF

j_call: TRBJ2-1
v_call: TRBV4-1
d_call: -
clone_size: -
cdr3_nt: TGCGCCAGCAGCCAAGAGACAACCCTCTCCTACAATGAGCAGTTCTTC
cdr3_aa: CASSQETTLSYNEQFF

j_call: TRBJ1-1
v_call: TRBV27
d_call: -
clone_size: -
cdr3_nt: TGTGCCAGCAGTTTGATAGCCGGGAACACTGAAGCTTTCTTT
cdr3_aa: CASSLIAGNTEAFF

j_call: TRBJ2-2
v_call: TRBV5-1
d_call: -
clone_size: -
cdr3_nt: TGCGCCAGCAGCTTAAGGACCGGCACGAACACCGGGGAGCTGTTTTTT
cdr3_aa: CASSLRTGTNTGELFF

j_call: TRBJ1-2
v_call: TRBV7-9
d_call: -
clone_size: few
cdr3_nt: TGTGCCAGCAGCCCCCAAGGCCAGGATGGCTACACCTTC
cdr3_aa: CASSPQGQDGYTF

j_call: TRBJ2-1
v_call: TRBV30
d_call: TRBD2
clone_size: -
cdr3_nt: TGTGCCTGGAGCGGGGGGGCGTTCAATGAGCAGTTCTTC
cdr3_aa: CAWSGGAFNEQFF

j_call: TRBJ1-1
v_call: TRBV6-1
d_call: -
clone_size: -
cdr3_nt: TGTGCCACCGAAGGCGTATCGAACACTGAAGCTTTCTTT
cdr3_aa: CATEGVSNTEAFF

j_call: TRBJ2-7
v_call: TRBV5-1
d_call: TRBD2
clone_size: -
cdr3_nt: TGCGCCAGCAGCCTCGGGACTAGCGGGAGTTTTAAATACGAGCAGTACTTC
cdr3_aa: CASSLGTSGSFKYEQYF

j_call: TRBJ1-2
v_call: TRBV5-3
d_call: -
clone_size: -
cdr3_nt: TGTGCCAGAAGCTGTCTAAGTCGACGCAGTAACTATGGCTACACCTTC
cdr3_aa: CARSCLSRRSNYGYTF

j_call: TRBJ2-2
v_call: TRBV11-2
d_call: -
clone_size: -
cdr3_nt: TGTGCCAGCAGCCCGCGGACAGCTACCGGGGAGCTGTTTTTT
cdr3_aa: CASSPRTATGELFF

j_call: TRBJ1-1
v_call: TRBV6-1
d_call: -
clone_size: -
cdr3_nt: TGTGCCAGCAGGAAAAGCAAGAACACTGAAGCTTTCTTT
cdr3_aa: CASRKSKNTEAFF

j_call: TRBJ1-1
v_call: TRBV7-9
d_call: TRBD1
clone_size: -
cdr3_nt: TGTGCCAGCAGCTTACCGACCCTGGGACAGGGGGATTCGGACACTGAAGCTTTCTTT
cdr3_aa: CASSLPTLGQGDSDTEAFF

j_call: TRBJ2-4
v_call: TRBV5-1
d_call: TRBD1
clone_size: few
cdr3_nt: TGCGCCAGCAGCTGGGGCGTAGGACAGGGGGACAAAAACATTCAGTACTTC
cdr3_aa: CASSWGVGQGDKNIQYF

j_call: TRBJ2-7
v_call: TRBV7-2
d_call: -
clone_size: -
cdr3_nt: TGTGCCAGCAGCTTAGCCTCTGGAGCCTACGAGCAGTACTTC
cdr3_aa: CASSLASGAYEQYF

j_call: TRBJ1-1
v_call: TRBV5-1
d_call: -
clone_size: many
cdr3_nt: TGCGCCAGCAGCTTGGACCAGGGCACCACTGAAGCTTTCTTT
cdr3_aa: CASSLDQGTTEAFF

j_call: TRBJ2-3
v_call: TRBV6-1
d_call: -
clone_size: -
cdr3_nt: TGTGCCAGCGCAGAGAGACCGTTCGCTGAAGATACGCAGTATTTT
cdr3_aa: CASAERPFAEDTQYF

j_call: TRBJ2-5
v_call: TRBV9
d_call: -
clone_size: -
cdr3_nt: TGTGCCAGCAGCGCCTATCTCGGGGCTTCACGGGAGACCCAGTACTTC
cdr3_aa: CASSAYLGASRETQYF

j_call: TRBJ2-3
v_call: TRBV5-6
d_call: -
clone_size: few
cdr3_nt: TGTGCCAGCAGCTTGGCGAACAGGGACTCAGATACGCAGTATTTT
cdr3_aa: CASSLANRDSDTQYF

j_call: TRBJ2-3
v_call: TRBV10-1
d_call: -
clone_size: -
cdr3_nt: TGCGCCAGCAGTGATGGGGTTTTAGGCACAGATACGCAGTATTTT
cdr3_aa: CASSDGVLGTDTQYF

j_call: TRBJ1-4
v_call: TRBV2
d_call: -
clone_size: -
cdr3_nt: TGTGCCAGCACCCGCGGGGCCGGGCTTGAAAAACTGTTTTTT
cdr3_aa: CASTRGAGLEKLFF

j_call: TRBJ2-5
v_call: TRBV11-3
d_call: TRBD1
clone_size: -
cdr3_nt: TGTGCCAGCAGCTTAGGGACAGGGGAAGAGACCCAGTACTTC
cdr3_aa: CASSLGTGEETQYF

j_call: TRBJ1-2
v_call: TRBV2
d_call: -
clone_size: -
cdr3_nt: TGTGCCAGCAGTTCGTCAGAGACCCCTAACTATGGCTACACCTTC
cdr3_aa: CASSSSETPNYGYTF

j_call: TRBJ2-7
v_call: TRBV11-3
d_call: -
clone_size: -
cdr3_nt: TGTGCCAGCAGCTTAGGGCCCGGCTTGGGGCAGTACTTC
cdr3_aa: CASSLGPGLGQYF

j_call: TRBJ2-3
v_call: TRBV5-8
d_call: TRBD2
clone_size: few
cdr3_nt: TGTGCCAGCAGCTCCCTCGGACTAGCGGGGACAGATACGCAGTATTTT
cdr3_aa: CASSSLGLAGTDTQYF

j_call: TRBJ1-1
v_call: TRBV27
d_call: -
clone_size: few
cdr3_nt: TGTGCCAGCAGTGCAGGTTTCACTGAAGCTTTCTTT
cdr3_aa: CASSAGFTEAFF

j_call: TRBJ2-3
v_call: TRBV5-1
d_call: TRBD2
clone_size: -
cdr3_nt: TGCGCCAGCAGCTTGGATCGACCCCGGACTAGCGGCACAGATACGCAGTATTTT
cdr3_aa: CASSLDRPRTSGTDTQYF

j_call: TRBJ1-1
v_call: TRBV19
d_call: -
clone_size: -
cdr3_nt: TGTGCCAGTAGTAAAGGGCGAGAGGGGTCCGTTGAAGCTTTCTTT
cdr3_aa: CASSKGREGSVEAFF

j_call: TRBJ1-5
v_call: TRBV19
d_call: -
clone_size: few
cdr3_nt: TGTGCCAGTAGTATGGGGTGGTCTGGGGTCGATCAGCCCCAGCATTTT
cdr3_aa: CASSMGWSGVDQPQHF

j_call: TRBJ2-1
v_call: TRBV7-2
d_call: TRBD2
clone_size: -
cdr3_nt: TGTGCCAGCAGCTTACAGGCGGGGGGTGCCTACAATGAGCAGTTCTTC
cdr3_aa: CASSLQAGGAYNEQFF

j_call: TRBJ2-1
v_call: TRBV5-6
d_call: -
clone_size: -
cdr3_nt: TGTGCCAGCAGCTTGTTCTCGGGGACCGAGCAGTTCTTC
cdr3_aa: CASSLFSGTEQFF

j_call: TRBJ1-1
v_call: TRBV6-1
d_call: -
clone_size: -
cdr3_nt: TGTGCCAGCAGGGTCGGGGGCGGCGCTGAAGCTTTCTTT
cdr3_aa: CASRVGGGAEAFF

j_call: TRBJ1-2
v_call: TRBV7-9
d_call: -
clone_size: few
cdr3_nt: TGTGCCAGCAGCTTAATGGATGGCTACACCTTC
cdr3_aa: CASSLMDGYTF

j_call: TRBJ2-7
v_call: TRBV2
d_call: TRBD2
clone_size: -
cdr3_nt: TGTGCCAGCACGGTAATGGCGGGAGGCTACGAGCAGTACTTC
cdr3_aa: CASTVMAGGYEQYF